This T cell receptor (beta chain) was recovered during a study of STAT3 mutations in large granular lymphocyte leukemia. Looking at the study overall: Roughly half of the longitudinally sequenced T-LGLL patients carried detectable canonical activating STAT3 mutations. More than half of T-LGLL patients received immunosuppressive therapy. Study-wide points: Suggested: STAT3 mutation was not the ancestral event for these clonal expansions. Every T-LGLL patient had at least one immunodominant TCRbeta clonotype.

V was pared by 4 bases and J by 3 bases, with 6 bases between. The CDR3 consists of 12 residues. Looked up from germline, CDR1 is SGHRS and CDR2 is YFSETQ. The method was immunoSEQ multiplex PCR; TCRdb's version includes in-frame clones alone and lacks a portion of them. The table has some 37,000 clones, 88% seen once. Of note for this clone: The target antigen is unknown.

The sequence was obtained from a human donor with T large granular lymphocyte leukemia. Some clones in this sample may be carry-over from other donors' samples. Sequencing input: PBMCs. This rearrangement joins TRBV5-1 to TRBJ2-3; D not certain. CDR3 DNA sequence: TGCGCCAGCAGCCACGAGACAGATACGCAGTATTTT. Its protein product is CASSHETDTQYF.